What follows are 15 T cell receptor beta chains derived from one specimen sequenced in a study of control samples from healthy donors and cancer patients. Some clones are missing from TCRdb's copy, which holds only in-frame ones; the method was immunoSEQ multiplex PCR. The table lists about 72,000 clones, roughly 92% of them singletons, with 5.8% in the top ten. The sample consisted of blood. These receptors were obtained from an older woman in good health.

The chain has TRBV6-4 and TRBJ2-1; 10 bases match TRBD2. Germline lookup yields CDR1 MRHNA and CDR2 SNTAGT. V was pared by 2 bases and J by 4 bases, with 2 bases of the junction left unmatched. CDR3 length: 15 amino acids. The CDR3: CASSDGTSDYNEQFF. CDR3 bases: TGTGCCAGCAGTGACGGGACTAGCGATTACAATGAGCAGTTCTTC.

This chain links TRBV6-2 or TRBV6-3 with TRBJ2-1; the D gene is possibly TRBD1 (5 bases). Trimming cost V 0 bases and J 9 bases, with 9 bases left between them. Germline values: CDR1 MNHEY, CDR2 SVGEGT. This CDR3 has 13 amino acids. DNA for the CDR3: TGTGCCAGCAGTTACTCCAGGCAGGGTGAGCAGTTCTTC. Encoded protein: CASSYSRQGEQFF.

This chain links TRBV6-2 or TRBV6-3 with TRBJ2-1; weak D call: TRBD2 (6 bases). The V end was cut by 4 bases, the J end by 9 bases, with 16 bases between. From germline, CDR1 is MNHEY and CDR2 SVGEGT. The CDR3 loop spans 14 amino acids. The CDR3 sequence is CASSLAAFFGEQFF. In nucleotides, the CDR3 is TGTGCCAGCAGTTTAGCGGCATTCTTTGGTGAGCAGTTCTTC.

The J gene is TRBJ1-1, the V gene TRBV5-6; D unresolved. V gave up 0 bases and J gave up 6 bases, with 9 bases separating them. Germline V lookup: CDR1 SGHDT, CDR2 YYEEEE. The CDR3 runs to 13 residues. CDR3 in amino acids: CASSLVSVPEAFF. DNA of the CDR3: TGTGCCAGCAGCTTGGTTTCGGTCCCTGAAGCTTTCTTT.

V is TRBV28 and J is TRBJ2-1; D might be TRBD1 (6 bases). This CDR3 is built from 11 residues. V lost 6 bases to trimming and J lost 10 bases, with 10 bases between them. CDR1 and CDR2 (germline): MDHEN, SYDVKM. DNA of the CDR3: TGTGCCAGCAGCTCCGGGACAGAGCAGTTCTTC. Translating gives CASSSGTEQFF.

This chain connects TRBV11-1 to TRBJ2-5; D is unresolved. The germline V gene encodes CDR1 SGHAT and CDR2 FQDESV (reference sequence). This CDR3 is built from 15 residues. V lost 2 bases to trimming and J lost 5 bases, with 15 bases between them. Here the CDR3 DNA reads TGTGCCAGCAGCTTAAGTCAGGCCTTCCGGGAGACCCAGTACTTC. This gives the protein CASSLSQAFRETQYF.

The chain combines TRBV7-3 with TRBJ2-2; the match to TRBD1 covers 8 bases. From germline, CDR1 is SGHTA and CDR2 FQGTGA. The length of the CDR3 is 14 residues. Trimming cost V 5 bases and J 4 bases; bases outside gene matches: 3. CDR3 protein: CASSRGQGTGELFF. CDR3 DNA: TGTGCCAGCAGCCGAGGACAGGGCACCGGGGAGCTGTTTTTT.

The chain is built from TRBV29-1 and TRBJ2-5, with 7 bases matching TRBD2. The germline V gene has CDR1 SQVTM and CDR2 ANQGSEA. Trimming cost V 2 bases and J 7 bases; bases outside gene matches: 13. The CDR3 runs to 15 residues. CDR3 amino acids: CSVEIVSSGTGTQYF. The CDR3 coding sequence is TGCAGCGTTGAAATCGTCTCTAGCGGCACAGGGACCCAGTACTTC.

The chain carries TRBV11-2 and TRBJ1-2, with D perhaps TRBD1 (6 bases). Trimming pared 5 bases from V and 3 bases from J, leaving 13 bases between. The germline V gene has CDR1 SGHAT and CDR2 FQNNGV. This CDR3 contains 14 residues. CDR3 coding DNA: TGTGCCAGCAGCCTCGGACAGCACGACTATGGCTACACCTTC. This gives the protein CASSLGQHDYGYTF.

Only one count was recorded for this clone. The rearrangement uses TRBV18 and TRBJ1-1, with D perhaps matching TRBD1 (6 bases). The ends were cut back, 3 bases at V and 6 bases at J, with 14 bases in the middle. Germline V gene sequence: CDR1 KGHSH, CDR2 LQKENI. This CDR3 spans 14 amino acids. As DNA, the CDR3 is TGTGCCAGCTCACCTTATTTGGGGGCCTCTGAAGCTTTCTTT. Its translation: CASSPYLGASEAFF.

V and J are TRBV5-1 and TRBJ2-7, with a possible D match to TRBD2 (6 bases). The length of the CDR3 is 14 residues. The germline CDR1 and CDR2 sequences are SGHRS and YFSETQ. With 5 bases removed from V and 2 bases from J, the gap between germline ends came to 14 bases. The CDR3, as DNA: TGCGCCAGCAGGACAGTGCGGGATACCTACGAGCAGTACTTC. It translates to CASRTVRDTYEQYF.

The CDR3: CASSSGTARRDQPQHF. The CDR3 DNA is TGTGCCAGCAGCTCGGGGACAGCTCGGAGGGATCAGCCCCAGCATTTT. The rearrangement joins TRBV27 to TRBJ1-5; 7 nucleotides match TRBD1. The CDR3 consists of 16 residues. The germline V gene encodes CDR1 MNHEY and CDR2 SMNVEV (reference sequence). V was clipped by 6 bases and J by 5 bases; unmatched bases: 13.

The chain links TRBV6-6 to TRBJ1-3; D remains unclear. This CDR3 is built from 16 residues. Germline lookup yields CDR1 MNHNY and CDR2 SVGAGI (reference sequence). The ends were cut back, 2 bases at V and 0 bases at J, with 11 bases in the middle. DNA of the CDR3: TGTGCCAGCAGTTACGGCATCCGATCCTCTGGAAACACCATATATTTT. Residues: CASSYGIRSSGNTIYF.

The rearrangement uses TRBV19 and TRBJ2-5, with 8 bases matching TRBD2. The V gene's germline CDR1 is LNHDA and CDR2 SQIVND (reference sequence). The CDR3 loop spans 14 amino acids. V shed 10 bases, J shed 4 bases, and the junction held 11 bases outside the gene matches. The DNA of the CDR3 is TGTGCCACCGGCCCCGGGGGGGGGCGAGAGACCCAGTACTTC. Translated: CATGPGGGRETQYF.

V is TRBV10-1 and J is TRBJ2-7; D may be TRBD1 (5 bases). Trimming cost V 6 bases and J 0 bases, with 15 bases left between them. The germline V gene encodes CDR1 WNHNN and CDR2 SYGVQD (reference sequence). This CDR3 comprises 15 residues. This chain's CDR3 is CASSPTVMSSYEQYF. The DNA for the CDR3 is TGCGCCAGCAGCCCGACAGTGATGAGCTCCTACGAGCAGTACTTC.